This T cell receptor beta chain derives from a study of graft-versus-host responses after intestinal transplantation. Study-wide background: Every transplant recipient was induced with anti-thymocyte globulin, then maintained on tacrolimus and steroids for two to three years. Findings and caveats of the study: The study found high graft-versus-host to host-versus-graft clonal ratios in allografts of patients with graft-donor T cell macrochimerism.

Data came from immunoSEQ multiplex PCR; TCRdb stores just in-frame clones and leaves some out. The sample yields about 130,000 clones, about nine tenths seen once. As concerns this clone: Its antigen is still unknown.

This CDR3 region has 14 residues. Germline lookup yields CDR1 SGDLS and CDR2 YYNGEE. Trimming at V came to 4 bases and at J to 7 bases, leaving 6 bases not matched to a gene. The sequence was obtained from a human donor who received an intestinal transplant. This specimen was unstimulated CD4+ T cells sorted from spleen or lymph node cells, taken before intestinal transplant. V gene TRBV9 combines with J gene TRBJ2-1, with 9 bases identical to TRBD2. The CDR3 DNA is TGTGCCAGCAGCCCTGCGGGAGGGCCGAATGAGCAGTTCTTC. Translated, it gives CASSPAGGPNEQFF. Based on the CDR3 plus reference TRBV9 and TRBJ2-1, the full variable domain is DSGVTQTPKHLITATGQRVTLRCSPRSGDLSVYWYQQSLDQGLQFLIQYYNGEERAKGNILERFSAQQFPDLHSELNLSSLELGDSALYFCASSPAGGPNEQFFGPGTRLTVL.